This section outlines one TCR beta chain sequence together with its context. The antigen remains undetermined. The PCR employed 60 Vbeta primers together with 13 Jbeta primers. Libraries were prepared by immunoSEQ multiplex PCR; TCRdb keeps only in-frame clonotypes and omits some of them. The data hold approximately 180,000 clones, with around four fifths observed a single time. This entry comes from a study of cytomegalovirus exposure and HLA in healthy donors. Whole-study context: From 170 million or so T cells, an earlier analysis saw approximately 110 million unique TCR beta sequences. The study, taken as a whole, reports: Common viral pathogens (according to a later analysis) appeared linked to several of the most significant clusters.

V shed 4 bases and J 0 bases; nucleotides not matched to a gene: 9. Germline CDR1 and CDR2: KGHSH and LQKENI. The CDR3 covers 16 residues. The sequenced material came from PBMCs. J is TRBJ2-7 and V is TRBV18; 7 nucleotides match TRBD2. The sequence was obtained from a woman aged 25 to 45 in good health and CMV-seropositive. The CDR3 nucleotides read TGTGCCAGCTCACGGGTAGGTGGGAGGGCCTCCTACGAGCAGTACTTC. Its translation: CASSRVGGRASYEQYF.